This T cell receptor beta chain was recovered during a study of blood T cell repertoires in COVID-19. Overall study context: The study drew acute and convalescent COVID-19 samples from the United States, Italy and Spain. The analysed material was cDNA or gDNA that came from T cells, B-cell-depleted T cells, or PBMCs.

How the authors handled the data: Reference gene primer amplification in the assay estimated nucleated cell counts. Measured with immunoSEQ multiplex PCR; TCRdb has only the in-frame clones, and not every one. V, J and clone size were drawn from that table, and D and trimming were deduced from the DNA. The sample contains tens of thousands of clones, around four fifths of which appear only once. The clonotype was recovered from a human donor in a cohort sampled during active COVID-19. Material for sequencing was peripheral blood.

For the CDR3, the DNA is TGTGCCAGCATAACCGGGACTAGCGGGGAGCAGTTCTTC. It yields the protein CASITGTSGEQFF. The V and J genes are TRBV28 and TRBJ2-1; TRBD2 aligns across 12 bases. Germline loops: CDR1 MDHEN, CDR2 SYDVKM. The CDR3 consists of 13 residues. V shed 7 bases, J shed 10 bases, and the junction held 5 bases outside the gene matches.